The 26 T cell receptor beta chains below were found in one sample sequenced in a study of blood T cells in healthy people across ages. Through a sample-barcoded 5' primer and a J-beta primer mix, a second PCR was run for roughly 7 to 12 cycles. TCRdb ran MiXCR on the 5' RACE reads and lists one entry per CDR3 protein. Of 650,000 to 800,000 distinct CDR3 sequences in the sample, more than 40% were seen once. Sequenced material: blood. Receptors originate from a man aged 55 to 69 in good health.

The chain links TRBV7-9 to TRBJ2-5, with 14 bases aligning to TRBD2. The V gene end was trimmed by 4 bases and the J gene end by 4 bases; junction bases not matched to a gene: 2. CDR3 size: 15 residues. Germline V CDR1 and CDR2: SEHNR, FQNEAQ (reference sequence). CDR3 amino acids: CASSYGTSGGETQYF. The CDR3 DNA reads as TGTGCCAGCAGCTACGGGACTAGCGGGGGAGAGACCCAGTACTTC. Combining the CDR3 with reference TRBV7-9 and TRBJ2-5 gives the whole variable domain DTGVSQNPRHKITKRGQNVTFRCDPISEHNRLYWYRQTLGQGPEFLTYFQNEAQLEKSRLLSDRFSAERPKGSFSTLEIQRTEQGDSAMYLCASSYGTSGGETQYFGPGTRLLVL.

This clonotype was recorded many times. The rearrangement links TRBV12-3 or TRBV12-4 to TRBJ2-5, with a possible D match to TRBD2 (5 bases). CDR3 length equals 14 residues. Trimming took 1 base from V and 5 from J, leaving 11 bases between them. CDR3 DNA sequence: TGTGCCAGCAGTTTAGGGTCCCGAGGGGAGACCCAGTACTTC. Amino acids: CASSLGSRGETQYF.

V and J are TRBV7-9 and TRBJ1-4; D call uncertain. This CDR3 comprises 16 residues. Germline-derived CDR1 and CDR2 are SEHNR and FQNEAQ (reference sequence). V lost 0 bases and J lost 3, with 11 bases in between. CDR3 nucleotide sequence: TGTGCCAGCAGCTTAGCGCCGGGGAGGGCTAATGAAAAACTGTTTTTT. Amino acids: CASSLAPGRANEKLFF.

This clonotype was seen many times. The chain links TRBV5-1 to TRBJ2-5, with 7 nucleotides matching TRBD1. Trimming at V came to 5 bases and at J to 4 bases, leaving 11 bases not matched to a gene. From germline, CDR1 is SGHRS and CDR2 YFSETQ. CDR3 length: 15 residues. CDR3 amino acids: CASSKDLTGLETQYF. The DNA of the CDR3 is TGCGCCAGCAGTAAAGATTTGACAGGGTTAGAGACCCAGTACTTC. The full variable domain, with the rest looked up from reference TRBV5-1 and TRBJ2-5, is KAGVTQTPRYLIKTRGQQVTLSCSPISGHRSVSWYQQTPGQGLQFLFEYFSETQRNKGNFPGRFSGRQFSNSRSEMNVSTLELGDSALYLCASSKDLTGLETQYFGPGTRLLVL.

This clonotype was observed many times. The chain recombines TRBV6-1 with TRBJ1-5, with 8 positions matching TRBD1. V was clipped by 7 bases and J by 6 bases; unmatched bases: 8. The CDR3 has 14 amino acids. The germline V gene encodes CDR1 MNHNS and CDR2 SASEGT. The CDR3 DNA follows: TGTGCCAGCAACCTCGGACAGGGCGGTCAGCCCCAGCATTTT. Amino acids: CASNLGQGGQPQHF.

J is TRBJ1-4 and V is TRBV7-2; a possible D gene is TRBD1 (6 bases). The germline gives CDR1 SGHTA, CDR2 FQGNSA. CDR3 length: 14 residues. V was clipped by 5 bases and J by 14 bases, with 21 bases between them. CDR3 region: CASSQNRVPTRLFF. Written as DNA, the CDR3 is TGTGCCAGCAGCCAAAACAGGGTCCCCACCCGGCTGTTTTTT.

The chain combines TRBV2 with TRBJ1-6; D is possibly TRBD1 (5 bases). With 6 bases removed from V and 9 bases from J, the gap between germline ends came to 18 bases. The CDR3 spans 15 residues. Per the germline V gene, CDR1 is SNHLY and CDR2 is FYNNEI. This CDR3 is CASRGGEGSGSPLHF. CDR3 DNA: TGTGCCAGCAGAGGTGGTGAGGGGAGCGGTTCACCCCTCCACTTT.

The chain couples TRBV6-2 or TRBV6-3 to TRBJ1-5, with unresolved D. V was clipped by 8 bases and J by 0 bases, with 11 bases between them. The V gene's germline CDR1 is MNHEY and CDR2 SVGEGT. CDR3 length equals 14 residues. The CDR3 coding sequence is TGTGCCAGCGGAGGTGTTTATAGCAATCAGCCCCAGCATTTT. Protein product: CASGGVYSNQPQHF.

This chain uses TRBV28 with TRBJ2-3; perhaps TRBD2 as D (6 bases). CDR1 and CDR2 from the germline V gene are MDHEN and SYDVKM. CDR3 size: 14 residues. Trimming cost V 8 bases and J 7 bases, with 19 bases left between them. CDR3 DNA sequence: TGTGCCAGCGGCCTTGGCGGGGCTCGGAATACGCAGTATTTT. Amino acids: CASGLGGARNTQYF.

This chain links TRBV12-3 or TRBV12-4 with TRBJ2-3, with 11 nucleotides matching TRBD2. The CDR3 is 18 residues long. V shed 3 bases, J shed 2 bases, and the junction held 10 bases outside the gene matches. For the CDR3, the DNA is TGTGCCAGCAGTTTGAGACTAGCGGGGACTTTAAACACAGATACGCAGTATTTT. Translation gives CASSLRLAGTLNTDTQYF.

This clonotype was seen at least ten times. The rearrangement uses TRBV24-1 and TRBJ2-1; no definite D call. From germline, CDR1 is KGHDR and CDR2 SFDVKD. CDR3 size: 11 residues. Trimming pared 1 base from V and 10 bases from J, leaving 4 bases between. The CDR3 sequence: CATSDLGEQFF. The CDR3 DNA follows: TGTGCCACCAGTGATTTAGGAGAGCAGTTCTTC.

In its sample, this clonotype was seen a few times. This CDR3 reads CSAQDYPSTQYF. The CDR3 region has the DNA TGCAGTGCGCAGGACTACCCTTCGACCCAGTACTTC. The chain combines TRBV20-1 with TRBJ2-5; perhaps TRBD2 as D (6 bases). The germline gives CDR1 DFQATT, CDR2 SNEGSKA (reference sequence). With 6 bases removed from V and 7 bases from J, the gap between germline ends came to 15 bases. The CDR3 extends over 12 amino acids.

This chain connects TRBV27 to TRBJ2-7; 8 bases line up with TRBD2. V shed 5 bases, J shed 5 bases, and the junction held 11 bases outside the gene matches. This CDR3 region has 15 residues. Germline V gene lookup returns CDR1 MNHEY and CDR2 SMNVEV (reference sequence). Here the CDR3 reads CASSPHRDSGDEQYF. The CDR3 DNA sequence: TGTGCCAGCAGTCCACACAGGGATAGCGGGGACGAGCAGTACTTC.

The chain links TRBV9 to TRBJ1-5; D call uncertain. CDR3 length: 13 residues. Germline V lookup: CDR1 SGDLS, CDR2 YYNGEE. Trimming cost V 2 bases and J 6 bases, with 9 bases left between them. CDR3 DNA: TGTGCCAGCAGCGTGTCCGATGGTCAGCCCCAGCATTTT. This encodes CASSVSDGQPQHF.

The rearrangement links TRBV25-1 to TRBJ2-3; 13 nucleotides line up with TRBD2. The V gene's germline CDR1 is MGHDK and CDR2 SYGVNS. Trimming at V came to 6 bases and at J to 4 bases, leaving 4 bases not matched to a gene. The CDR3 sequence is 15 residues long. In DNA form, the CDR3 reads TGTGCCAGCAGGGCCGGGACTAGCGGGGCAGATACGCAGTATTTT. Amino acids: CASRAGTSGADTQYF.

This clonotype was detected ten times or more. The chain combines TRBV13 with TRBJ2-7; TRBD2 agrees at 8 bases. The germline V gene encodes CDR1 PRHDT and CDR2 FYEKMQ (reference sequence). The CDR3 has 13 amino acids. The V gene end was trimmed by 5 bases and the J gene end by 5 bases; junction bases not matched to a gene: 5. Here the CDR3 DNA reads TGTGCCAGCAGCGTTAGCGGGGTCAACGAGCAGTACTTC. Its translation: CASSVSGVNEQYF.

This CDR3 is CSARDATSGGDTGELFF. CDR3 coding DNA: TGCAGTGCTAGAGATGCGACTAGCGGGGGGGACACCGGGGAGCTGTTTTTT. The chain recombines TRBV20-1 with TRBJ2-2; 14 bases fit TRBD2. Unmatched junction bases numbered 3, after V lost 0 bases and J lost 3 bases. CDR1 and CDR2 from the germline V gene are DFQATT and SNEGSKA (reference sequence). The CDR3 covers 17 residues.

The chain is built from TRBV12-3 or TRBV12-4 and TRBJ1-2; 9 nucleotides match TRBD1. J was trimmed by 4 bases and V by 8 bases; bases with no gene match: 11. CDR3 length: 15 amino acids. The CDR3 reads CASQRGTGYIYGYTF. As DNA, the CDR3 is TGTGCCAGCCAAAGGGGGACAGGGTATATCTATGGCTACACCTTC.

The rearrangement uses TRBV5-1 and TRBJ1-2, with TRBD1 matching 8 bases. Germline V gene data show CDR1 as SGHRS and CDR2 as YFSETQ. Germline trimming cut 0 bases from V and 7 bases from J; bases unmatched to any gene: 5. The CDR3 is made up of 14 amino acids. The DNA for the CDR3 is TGCGCCAGCAGCTTGGAGACAGGGGAGTCTGGCTACACCTTC. Encoded protein: CASSLETGESGYTF.

This chain connects TRBV6-1 to TRBJ2-1; 7 nucleotides align to TRBD2. The CDR3 covers 15 residues. Germline assignment: CDR1 MNHNS and CDR2 SASEGT. V shed 7 bases and J 10 bases; nucleotides not matched to a gene: 16. The CDR3 DNA sequence: TGTGCCAGCAATAACGGGGGGACCCCCCTATACGAGCAGTTCTTC. As protein: CASNNGGTPLYEQFF.

As concerns this clonotype: The junction departs from germline at one end; a sequencing error may be responsible. This chain joins TRBV11-2 and TRBJ2-1; 7 positions match TRBD1. Germline CDR1 SGHAT, CDR2 FQNNGV. The CDR3 has 15 residues. CDR3 loop: CASSSLGGSHNEQFF. CDR3 nucleotides: TGTGCCAGCAGCTCCCTAGGGGGCTCCCACAATGAGCAGTTCTTC.

The table lists this clonotype with a count of one. This rearrangement joins TRBV6-2 or TRBV6-3 to TRBJ2-1; D is ambiguous. The J call is uncertain, as TRBJ2-7 better fits the DNA end. Germline V lookup: CDR1 MNHEY, CDR2 SVGEGT. CDR3 length: 16 residues. In DNA form, the CDR3 reads TGTGCCAGCAGTGGAAAGACGGAGAGCTCCTACAATGAGCAGTACTTC. This sequence encodes CASSGKTESSYNEQYF.

This rearrangement joins TRBV2 to TRBJ1-2, with a possible D match to TRBD1 (6 bases). V lost 8 bases and J lost 0, with 13 bases in between. CDR1 is SNHLY and CDR2 is FYNNEI in the germline V gene. The CDR3 is 14 residues long. The chain's CDR3 is CASLRTAANYGYTF. For the CDR3, the DNA is TGTGCCAGCTTAAGGACAGCCGCTAACTATGGCTACACCTTC.

The chain employs TRBV2 and TRBJ1-2; 11 nucleotides line up with TRBD1. V lost 0 bases, J lost 4 bases, and 10 bases stayed unmatched. CDR3 size: 18 residues. The germline CDR1 and CDR2 sequences are SNHLY and FYNNEI. The CDR3 spells CASSEALSSGTGGYGYTF. CDR3 DNA: TGTGCCAGCAGTGAAGCGCTTAGTTCGGGGACAGGGGGCTATGGCTACACCTTC. Full variable domain (outside the CDR3, taken from reference TRBV2 and TRBJ1-2): EPEVTQTPSHQVTQMGQEVILRCVPISNHLYFYWYRQILGQKVEFLVSFYNNEISEKSEIFDDQFSVERPDGSNFTLKIRSTKLEDSAMYFCASSEALSSGTGGYGYTFGSGTRLTVV.

The chain is built from TRBV13 and TRBJ2-5; D is ambiguous. The CDR3 is 14 residues long. Looked up from germline, CDR1 is PRHDT and CDR2 is FYEKMQ (reference sequence). Trimming stripped 5 bases from V and 1 base from J, with 11 bases between. CDR3 protein: CASSNRPSQETQYF. The DNA of the CDR3 is TGTGCCAGCAGCAACCGACCTAGCCAAGAGACCCAGTACTTC.

The CDR3: CASRVTGDGTEAFF. The CDR3 DNA follows: TGTGCCAGCAGGGTGACAGGGGACGGCACTGAAGCTTTCTTT. The chain employs TRBV7-9 and TRBJ1-1; 8 nucleotides agree with TRBD1. The CDR3 extends over 14 amino acids. The V gene's germline CDR1 is SEHNR and CDR2 FQNEAQ (reference sequence). Trimming cost V 6 bases and J 4 bases; bases outside gene matches: 7.